The T cell receptor beta chain described here comes from a study of blood T cell repertoires in COVID-19. As for the study in general: Italy, Spain and the United States were the sources of the convalescent and acute COVID-19 samples. PBMCs, B-cell-depleted T cells, or T cells provided the cDNA or gDNA that made up the material.

Authors' processing steps: Counts of nucleated cells, estimated from reference gene primer amplification, were obtained. Some clones are missing from TCRdb's copy, which holds only in-frame ones; the method was immunoSEQ multiplex PCR. V and J calls and clone size are given by that table; D and trimming were obtained from the DNA. The sample shows fewer than 90,000 clones, 86% of them seen only once. The V end lost 1 base, the J end lost 0 bases, and 5 bases lay between the germline ends. Germline V CDR1 and CDR2: SGHVS, FQNEAQ. The CDR3 runs to 14 residues. This clone showed up just once. The J gene is TRBJ2-3, the V gene TRBV7-8; no firm D call. The clonotype was recovered from a man aged 30 to 39 with acute or convalescent COVID-19. Source material: peripheral blood. CDR3 sequence: CASSLDGSTDTQYF. DNA of the CDR3: TGTGCCAGCAGCTTAGACGGGAGCACAGATACGCAGTATTTT.